This passage covers 7 T cell receptor beta chains from one sample sequenced in a study of T cell responses to AZD1222 COVID-19 vaccine. The method was immunoSEQ multiplex PCR; TCRdb's version includes in-frame clones alone and lacks a portion of them. Of roughly 130,000 clones listed, over 75% were seen once; the top ten hold 15% to 20%. The sample in question was peripheral blood, obtained on day 0 of MenACWY control vaccination. The source is an adult in good health.

This chain joins TRBV15 and TRBJ1-5; D unclear. Per germline, CDR1 LNHNV and CDR2 YYDKDF (reference sequence). V was cut by 0 bases and J by 9 bases, with 15 bases left in between. This CDR3 region has 15 residues. The CDR3 DNA reads as TGTGCCACCAGCAGAGATCGTCCCGGCATTCGGCCCCAGCATTTT. Protein product: CATSRDRPGIRPQHF. Full variable domain (rest looked up from reference TRBV15 and TRBJ1-5): DAMVIQNPRYQVTQFGKPVTLSCSQTLNHNVMYWYQQKSSQAPKLLFHYYDKDFNNEADTPDNFQSRRPNTSFCFLDIRSPGLGDTAMYLCATSRDRPGIRPQHFGDGTRLSIL.

The J gene is TRBJ2-7, the V gene TRBV10-1; tentative D call: TRBD1 (5 bases). Per the germline V gene, CDR1 is WNHNN and CDR2 is SYGVQD (reference sequence). V shed 3 bases and J shed 3 bases, with 15 bases lying between them. The CDR3 is made up of 15 amino acids. The CDR3 DNA reads TGCGCCAGCAGTGACCCCCCGGCAGGGCTCTACGAGCAGTACTTC. This encodes CASSDPPAGLYEQYF.

This chain connects TRBV7-2 to TRBJ2-1; 9 nucleotides align to TRBD2. Germline lookup yields CDR1 SGHTA and CDR2 FQGNSA. The CDR3 covers 18 residues. J gave up 3 bases and V 5 bases, and 14 bases lay outside the gene matches. The CDR3 reads CASSHKALAGVGYNEQFF. CDR3 bases: TGTGCCAGCAGCCACAAAGCCTTAGCGGGAGTAGGCTACAATGAGCAGTTCTTC.

J is TRBJ1-2 and V is TRBV3-1 (or the pseudogene TRBV3-2); TRBD1 is a possible D gene (5 bases). V was clipped by 1 base and J by 6 bases, with 21 bases between them. CDR3 length equals 17 residues. The germline CDR1 and CDR2 sequences are LGHDT and YNNKEL (reference sequence). The chain's CDR3 is CASSQGPAVPRVHGYTF. As DNA, the CDR3 is TGTGCCAGCAGCCAAGGGCCCGCAGTTCCCAGGGTCCATGGCTACACCTTC.

This clone has just a few counts. The rearrangement joins TRBV4-1 to TRBJ2-7; 13 bases match TRBD2. The CDR3 covers 18 residues. Germline V gene sequence: CDR1 MGHRA, CDR2 YSYEKL. The V and J ends lost 4 bases and 0 bases, in that order; junction bases with no gene match: 9. The CDR3 is CASSRKTSGRTSSYEQYF. The CDR3 bases are TGCGCCAGCAGCCGCAAGACTAGCGGGAGGACCAGCTCCTACGAGCAGTACTTC.

The chain couples TRBV9 to TRBJ2-3; TRBD2 aligns across 11 bases. The CDR3 has 17 amino acids. V was pared by 4 bases and J by 4 bases, with 11 bases of the junction left unmatched. Germline CDR1 is SGDLS and CDR2 is YYNGEE. Written as DNA, the CDR3 is TGTGCCAGCAGCCCTCAGACTAGCGGGAAAATCGCAGATACGCAGTATTTT. This translates into CASSPQTSGKIADTQYF.

CDR3 sequence: CASSVASYTGELFF. CDR3 in DNA: TGTGCCAGCAGCGTGGCGTCCTATACCGGGGAGCTGTTTTTT. The chain is built from TRBV9 and TRBJ2-2; D is uncertain. The CDR3 has 14 amino acids. In germline, CDR1 is SGDLS, CDR2 YYNGEE. V gave up 2 bases and J gave up 5 bases, with 10 bases separating them.